Below are 5 T cell receptor beta chains sequenced from a single sample in a study of early T cells in non-severe SARS-CoV-2 infection. TCRdb called the 5' RACE reads again in MiXCR, with one record for every CDR3 protein. The sample has about 26,000 distinct CDR3 sequences, 3.5% to 5% seen once. Sequenced: whole blood. These TCRs come from an adult who was a healthcare worker with PCR-confirmed SARS-CoV-2 infection or an uninfected control (not recorded which).

This clonotype was counted ten times or more. The J gene is TRBJ2-3, the V gene TRBV14; D possibly matches TRBD1 or TRBD2 (5 bases each). Per the germline V gene, CDR1 is SGHDN and CDR2 is FVKESK. There are 15 residues in the CDR3. Trimming removed 3 bases at V and 0 bases at J, with 10 bases between. In DNA, the CDR3 is TGTGCCAGCAGCCAGGGGGTCCGAAGCACAGATACGCAGTATTTT. Translating gives CASSQGVRSTDTQYF.

This clonotype has a count of ten or more. The chain couples TRBV12-3 or TRBV12-4 to TRBJ2-7, with D hard to call. The V gene lost 6 bases and the J gene lost 6 bases, with 12 bases spanning the gap. The CDR3 covers 12 residues. CDR3 sequence (DNA): TGTGCCAGCAGCCAAATGTTCGGCGAGCAGTACTTC. This sequence encodes CASSQMFGEQYF.

Many counts were recorded for this clonotype. The chain carries TRBV20-1 and TRBJ2-1; 8 bases align to TRBD2. Losses at the gene ends were 3 bases for V and 5 bases for J; bases not matched to a gene: 3. CDR3 length: 13 amino acids. Germline loops: CDR1 DFQATT, CDR2 SNEGSKA (reference sequence). The CDR3 sequence: CSASGGAHNEQFF. The DNA of the CDR3 is TGCAGTGCTAGCGGGGGGGCCCACAATGAGCAGTTCTTC.

This clonotype was observed many times. The chain joins TRBV19 to TRBJ2-1; 10 nucleotides align to TRBD1. Trimming at V came to 2 bases and at J to 9 bases, leaving 10 bases not matched to a gene. Germline V gives CDR1 LNHDA, CDR2 SQIVND (reference sequence). This CDR3 has 16 residues. The CDR3 DNA is TGTGCCAGTAGTATACTAGGCGGGACAGGGGACCCTGAGCAGTTCTTC. Translated: CASSILGGTGDPEQFF.

This clonotype was seen only a few times. This chain uses TRBV19 with TRBJ1-5; 9 bases align to TRBD1. The CDR3 is 15 amino acids. The germline gives CDR1 LNHDA, CDR2 SQIVND (reference sequence). Trimming removed 5 bases from V and 7 bases from J; junction bases left unmatched: 9. The CDR3 nucleotides read TGTGCCAGTAGTCTGGACAGGGGCACTGGCCAGCCCCAGCATTTT. It codes for CASSLDRGTGQPQHF.